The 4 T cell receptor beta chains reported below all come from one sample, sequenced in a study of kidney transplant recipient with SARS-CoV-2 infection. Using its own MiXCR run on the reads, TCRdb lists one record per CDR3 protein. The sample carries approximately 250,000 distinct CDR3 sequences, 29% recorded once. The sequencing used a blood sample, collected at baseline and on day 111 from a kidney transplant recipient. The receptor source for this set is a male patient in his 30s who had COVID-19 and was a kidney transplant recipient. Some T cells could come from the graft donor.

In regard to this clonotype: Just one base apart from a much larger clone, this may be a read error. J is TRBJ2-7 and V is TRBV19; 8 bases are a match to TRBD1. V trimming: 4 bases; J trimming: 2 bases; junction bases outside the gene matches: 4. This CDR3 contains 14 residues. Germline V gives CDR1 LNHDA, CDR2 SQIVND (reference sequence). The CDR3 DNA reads TGTGCCAGTAGTAGAGGGGACAGGCCCTACGAGCAGTACTTC. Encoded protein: CASSRGDRPYEQYF.

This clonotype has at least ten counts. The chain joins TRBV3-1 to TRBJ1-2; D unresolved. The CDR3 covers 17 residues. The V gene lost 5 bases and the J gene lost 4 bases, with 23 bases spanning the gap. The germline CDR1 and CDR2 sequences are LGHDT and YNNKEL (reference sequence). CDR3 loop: CASSAAHTLRKTYGYTF. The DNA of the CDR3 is TGTGCCAGCAGCGCGGCGCACACCCTTCGAAAGACCTATGGCTACACCTTC.

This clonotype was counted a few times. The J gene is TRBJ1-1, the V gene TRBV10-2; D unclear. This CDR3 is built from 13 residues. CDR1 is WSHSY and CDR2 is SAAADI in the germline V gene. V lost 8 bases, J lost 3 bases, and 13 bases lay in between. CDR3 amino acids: CASGAGYDTEAFF. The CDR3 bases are TGCGCCAGCGGAGCGGGGTACGACACTGAAGCTTTCTTT.

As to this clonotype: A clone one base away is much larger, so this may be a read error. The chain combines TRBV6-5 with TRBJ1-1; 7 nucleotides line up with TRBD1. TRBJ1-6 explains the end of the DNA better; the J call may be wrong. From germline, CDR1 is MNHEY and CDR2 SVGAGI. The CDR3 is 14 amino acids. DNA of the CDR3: TGTGCCAGCAGTCCCCGGGACAGTGATTCACCCCTCCACTTT. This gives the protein CASSPRDSDSPLHF.